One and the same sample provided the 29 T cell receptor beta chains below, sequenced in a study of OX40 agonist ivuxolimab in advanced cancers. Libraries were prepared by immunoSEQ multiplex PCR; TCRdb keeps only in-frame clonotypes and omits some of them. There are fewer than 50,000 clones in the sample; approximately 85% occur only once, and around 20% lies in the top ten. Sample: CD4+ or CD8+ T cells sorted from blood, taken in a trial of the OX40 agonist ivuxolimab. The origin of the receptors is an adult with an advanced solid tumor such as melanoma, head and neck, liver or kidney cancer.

DNA of the CDR3: TGCGCCACCTCGACAGGAGGAAACTCTGAAGCTTTCTTT. Amino acids: CATSTGGNSEAFF. V usage is TRBV4-1 and J usage is TRBJ1-1, with D possibly being TRBD1 (6 bases). The ends were cut back, 10 bases at V and 6 bases at J, with 18 bases in the middle. Germline V lookup: CDR1 MGHRA, CDR2 YSYEKL. There are 13 residues in the CDR3.

CDR3 nucleotide sequence: TGTGCCAGCAGTTTGGCGGGGGGCCGGAGCACCGGGGAGCTGTTTTTT. This sequence encodes CASSLAGGRSTGELFF. V gene TRBV27 combines with J gene TRBJ2-2, with TRBD2 identical over 8 bases. With V trimmed by 3 bases and J by 4 bases, 7 bases remained unmatched. CDR1 is MNHEY and CDR2 is SMNVEV in the germline V gene (reference sequence). This CDR3 has 16 residues.

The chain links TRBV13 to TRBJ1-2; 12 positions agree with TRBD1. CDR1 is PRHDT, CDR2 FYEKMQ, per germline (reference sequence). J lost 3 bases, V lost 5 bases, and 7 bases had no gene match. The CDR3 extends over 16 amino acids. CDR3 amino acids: CASSPGTGGLDYGYTF. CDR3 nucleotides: TGTGCCAGCAGCCCCGGGACAGGGGGCTTGGACTATGGCTACACCTTC.

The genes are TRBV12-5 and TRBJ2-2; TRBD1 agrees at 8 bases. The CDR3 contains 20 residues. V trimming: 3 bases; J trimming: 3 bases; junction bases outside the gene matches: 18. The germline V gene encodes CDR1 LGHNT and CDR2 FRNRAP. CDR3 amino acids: CASGFTWEDRVEFYTGELFF. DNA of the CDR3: TGTGCTAGTGGTTTTACATGGGAGGACAGGGTAGAATTTTACACCGGGGAGCTGTTTTTT.

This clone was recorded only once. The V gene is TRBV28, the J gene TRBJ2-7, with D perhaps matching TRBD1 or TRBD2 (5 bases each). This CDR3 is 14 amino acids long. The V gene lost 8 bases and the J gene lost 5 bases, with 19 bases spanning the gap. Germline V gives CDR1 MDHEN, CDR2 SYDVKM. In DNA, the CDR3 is TGTGCCAGCCGAGGACCGACGGGGCGGAACGAGCAGTACTTC. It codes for CASRGPTGRNEQYF.

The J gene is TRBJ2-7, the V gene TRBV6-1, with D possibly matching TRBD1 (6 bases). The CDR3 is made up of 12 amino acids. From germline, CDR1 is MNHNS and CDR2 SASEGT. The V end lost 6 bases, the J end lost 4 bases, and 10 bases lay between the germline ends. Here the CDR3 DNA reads TGTGCCAGCAGGGGGGCTCGGTACGAGCAGTACGTC. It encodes CASRGARYEQYV.

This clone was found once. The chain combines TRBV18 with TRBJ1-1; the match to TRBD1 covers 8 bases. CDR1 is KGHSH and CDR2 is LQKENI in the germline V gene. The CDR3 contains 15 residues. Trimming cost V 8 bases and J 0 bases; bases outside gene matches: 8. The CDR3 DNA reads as TGTGCCAGCCTGGGACAGGTCAATATGAACACTGAAGCTTTCTTT. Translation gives CASLGQVNMNTEAFF.

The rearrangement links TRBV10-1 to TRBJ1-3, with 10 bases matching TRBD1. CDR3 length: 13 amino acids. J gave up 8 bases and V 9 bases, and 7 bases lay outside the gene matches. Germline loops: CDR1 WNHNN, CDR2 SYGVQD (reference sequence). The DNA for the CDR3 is TGCGCCAGATTGGACAGGGGGTATCACACCATATATTTT. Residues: CARLDRGYHTIYF.

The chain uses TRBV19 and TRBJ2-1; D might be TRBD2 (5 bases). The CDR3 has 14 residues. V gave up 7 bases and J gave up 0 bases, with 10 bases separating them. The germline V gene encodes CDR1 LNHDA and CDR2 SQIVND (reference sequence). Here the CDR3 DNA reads TGTGCCAGTACCTTCGGGAACTCCTACAATGAGCAGTTCTTC. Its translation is CASTFGNSYNEQFF.

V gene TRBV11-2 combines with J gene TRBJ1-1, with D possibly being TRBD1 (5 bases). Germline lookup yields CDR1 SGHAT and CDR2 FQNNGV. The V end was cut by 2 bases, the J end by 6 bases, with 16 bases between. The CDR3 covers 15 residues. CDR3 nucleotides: TGTGCCAGCAGCTTAAGGCCGGGGGTAAGCGCTGAAGCTTTCTTT. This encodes CASSLRPGVSAEAFF.

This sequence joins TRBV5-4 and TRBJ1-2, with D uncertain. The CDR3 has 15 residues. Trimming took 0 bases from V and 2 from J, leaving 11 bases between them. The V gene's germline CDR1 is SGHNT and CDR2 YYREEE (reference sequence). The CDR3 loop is CASSLGSVLNYGYTF. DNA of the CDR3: TGTGCCAGCAGCTTGGGGTCAGTCTTAAACTATGGCTACACCTTC.

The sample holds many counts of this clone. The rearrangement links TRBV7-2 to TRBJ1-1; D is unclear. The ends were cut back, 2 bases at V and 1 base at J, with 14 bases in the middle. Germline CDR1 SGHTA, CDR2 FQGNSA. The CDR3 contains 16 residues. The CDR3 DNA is TGTGCCAGCAGCTTACGTAGGTACACCCAGAACACTGAAGCTTTCTTT. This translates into CASSLRRYTQNTEAFF. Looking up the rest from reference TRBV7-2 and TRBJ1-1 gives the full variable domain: GAGVSQSPSNKVTEKGKDVELRCDPISGHTALYWYRQSLGQGLEFLIYFQGNSAPDKSGLPSDRFSAERTGGSVSTLTIQRTQQEDSAVYLCASSLRRYTQNTEAFFGQGTRLTVV.

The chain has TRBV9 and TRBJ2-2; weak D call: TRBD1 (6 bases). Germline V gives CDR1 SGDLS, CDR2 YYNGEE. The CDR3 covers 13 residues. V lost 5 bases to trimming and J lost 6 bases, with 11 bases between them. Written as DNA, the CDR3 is TGTGCCAGCAGTCAGACAGGTTCCGGGGAGCTGTTTTTT. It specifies CASSQTGSGELFF. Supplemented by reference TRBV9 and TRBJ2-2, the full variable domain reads DSGVTQTPKHLITATGQRVTLRCSPRSGDLSVYWYQQSLDQGLQFLIQYYNGEERAKGNILERFSAQQFPDLHSELNLSSLELGDSALYFCASSQTGSGELFFGEGSRLTVL.

CDR3 bases: TGTGCCAGGCGCGGCTGGACACCCCTCCACTTT. Amino acids: CARRGWTPLHF. This rearrangement joins TRBV6-5 to TRBJ1-6; D gene unclear. V lost 9 bases and J lost 11, with 11 bases in between. CDR3 length equals 11 residues. Germline V gene sequence: CDR1 MNHEY, CDR2 SVGAGI.

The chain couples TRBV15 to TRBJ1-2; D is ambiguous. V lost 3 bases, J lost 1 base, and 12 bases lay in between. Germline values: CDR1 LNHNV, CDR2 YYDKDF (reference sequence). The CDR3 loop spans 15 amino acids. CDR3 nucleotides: TGTGCCACCAGCAGCCCGAGGAGGGTTAACTATGGCTACACCTTC. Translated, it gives CATSSPRRVNYGYTF.

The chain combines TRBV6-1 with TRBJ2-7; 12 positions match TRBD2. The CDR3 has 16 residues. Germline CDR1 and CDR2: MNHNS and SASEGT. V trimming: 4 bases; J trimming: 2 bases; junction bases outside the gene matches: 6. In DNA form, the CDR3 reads TGTGCCAGCAGTGGTCCCGGACTAGCGGGGACCTACGAGCAGTACGTC. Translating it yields CASSGPGLAGTYEQYV.

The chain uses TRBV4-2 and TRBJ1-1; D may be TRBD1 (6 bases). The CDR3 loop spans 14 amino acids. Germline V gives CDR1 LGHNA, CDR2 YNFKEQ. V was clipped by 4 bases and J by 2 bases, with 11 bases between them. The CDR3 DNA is TGTGCCAGCAGCCCTACGACAGGAAACACTGAAGCTTTCTTT. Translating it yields CASSPTTGNTEAFF.

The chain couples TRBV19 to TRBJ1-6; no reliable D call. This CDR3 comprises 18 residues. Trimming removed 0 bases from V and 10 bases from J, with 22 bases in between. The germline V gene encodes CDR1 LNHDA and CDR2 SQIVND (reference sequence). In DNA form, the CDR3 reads TGTGCCAGTAGTATAGAAATCGCCCCGGAGCTCGTGGGCTCACCCCTCCACTTT. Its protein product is CASSIEIAPELVGSPLHF.

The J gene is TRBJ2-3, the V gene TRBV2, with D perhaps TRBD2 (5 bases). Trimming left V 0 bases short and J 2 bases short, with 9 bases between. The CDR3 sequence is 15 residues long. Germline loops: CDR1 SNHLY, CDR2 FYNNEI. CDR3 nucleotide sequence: TGTGCCAGCAGTGAAGCGTTAGCGTTCACAGATACGCAGTATTTT. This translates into CASSEALAFTDTQYF.

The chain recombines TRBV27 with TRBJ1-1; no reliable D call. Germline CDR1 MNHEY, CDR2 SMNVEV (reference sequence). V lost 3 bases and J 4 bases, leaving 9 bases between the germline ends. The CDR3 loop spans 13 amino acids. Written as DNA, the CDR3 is TGTGCCAGCAGTTTGGGTTGGGGCACTGAAGCTTTCTTT. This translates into CASSLGWGTEAFF.

The CDR3 loop is CASSQDTSRATDTQYF. CDR3 DNA sequence: TGTGCCAGCAGCCAAGATACGAGCAGGGCCACAGATACGCAGTATTTT. The chain has TRBV4-2 and TRBJ2-3; the D gene is possibly TRBD1 (5 bases). V was shortened by 0 bases and J by 2 bases, with 12 bases between the two germline ends. The CDR3 extends over 16 amino acids. Germline CDR1 reads LGHNA; CDR2 reads YNFKEQ.

CDR3 in DNA: TGTGCCAGCAGCCCCGGGCGAGAGACCCAGTACTTC. Its translation: CASSPGRETQYF. The V call is TRBV28, the J call TRBJ2-5; D gene uncertain. The CDR3 is 12 amino acids. Trimming removed 6 bases at V and 4 bases at J, with 9 bases between. The germline CDR1 and CDR2 sequences are MDHEN and SYDVKM.

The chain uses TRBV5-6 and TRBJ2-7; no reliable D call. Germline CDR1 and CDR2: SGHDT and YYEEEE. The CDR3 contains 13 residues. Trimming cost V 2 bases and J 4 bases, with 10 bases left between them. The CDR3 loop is CASSLGLGYEQYF. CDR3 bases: TGTGCCAGCAGCTTAGGCTTGGGTTACGAGCAGTACTTC.

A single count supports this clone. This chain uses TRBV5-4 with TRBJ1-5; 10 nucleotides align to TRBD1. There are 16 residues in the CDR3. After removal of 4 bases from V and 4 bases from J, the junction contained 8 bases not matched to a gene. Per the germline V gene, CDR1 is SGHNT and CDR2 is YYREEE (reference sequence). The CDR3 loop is CASSHDGTGANQPQHF. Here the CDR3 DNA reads TGTGCCAGCAGCCACGACGGGACAGGGGCAAATCAGCCCCAGCATTTT.

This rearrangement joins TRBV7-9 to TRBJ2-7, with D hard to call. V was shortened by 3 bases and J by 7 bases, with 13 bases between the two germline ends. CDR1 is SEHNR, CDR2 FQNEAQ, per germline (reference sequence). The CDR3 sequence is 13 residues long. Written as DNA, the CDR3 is TGTGCCAGCAGCTTTGGTGGGTCGGGTGAGCAGTACTTC. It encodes CASSFGGSGEQYF.

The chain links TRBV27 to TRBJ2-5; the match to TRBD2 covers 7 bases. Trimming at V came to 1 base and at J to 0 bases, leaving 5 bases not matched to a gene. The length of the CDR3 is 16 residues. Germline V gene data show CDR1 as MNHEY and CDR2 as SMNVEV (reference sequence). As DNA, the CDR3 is TGTGCCAGCAGTTTATGGGGGGGACCCTACCAAGAGACCCAGTACTTC. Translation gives CASSLWGGPYQETQYF.

The DNA for the CDR3 is TGTGCCAGTAGCGGGAACACTGAAGCTTTCTTT. Translation gives CASSGNTEAFF. The chain employs TRBV19 and TRBJ1-1; the D is unclear. In germline, CDR1 is LNHDA, CDR2 SQIVND (reference sequence). The CDR3 has 11 residues. V dropped 6 bases and J dropped 1 base, with 3 bases sitting between them.

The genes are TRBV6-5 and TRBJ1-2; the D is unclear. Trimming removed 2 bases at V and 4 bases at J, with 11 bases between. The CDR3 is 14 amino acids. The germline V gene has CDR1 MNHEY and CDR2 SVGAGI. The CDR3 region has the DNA TGTGCCAGCAGTTACCTCAGCGGCGGCTATGGCTACACCTTC. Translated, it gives CASSYLSGGYGYTF.

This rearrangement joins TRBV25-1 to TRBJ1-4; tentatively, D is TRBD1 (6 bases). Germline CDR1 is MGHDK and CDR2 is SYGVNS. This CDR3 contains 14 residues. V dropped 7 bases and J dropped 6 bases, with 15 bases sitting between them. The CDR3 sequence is CASTSGARYEKLFF. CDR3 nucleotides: TGTGCCAGCACCTCAGGGGCCCGCTATGAAAAACTGTTTTTT.